The 32 T cell receptor beta chains reported below all come from one sample, sequenced in a study of blood T cell repertoires in COVID-19. Repertoires were generated with immunoSEQ multiplex PCR, while TCRdb's copy carries only in-frame clones and drops some. The sample includes about 250,000 clones, around nine tenths of them seen just once. Sequenced: peripheral blood. The origin of the receptors is a man aged 30 to 45 with COVID-19, enrolled during active disease.

Regarding this clone: Other DNA sequences in the sample encode the same CDR3. The V gene is TRBV6-1, the J gene TRBJ1-2, with D perhaps matching TRBD1 (5 bases). Germline CDR1 is MNHNS and CDR2 is SASEGT. Trimming removed 2 bases at V and 0 bases at J, with 10 bases between. The CDR3 length is 15 residues. CDR3 sequence: CASSEFGGANYGYTF. The CDR3 bases are TGTGCCAGCAGTGAATTCGGGGGGGCTAACTATGGCTACACCTTC.

The rearrangement joins TRBV10-1 to TRBJ2-1; D is possibly TRBD1 (5 bases). This CDR3 region has 15 residues. Between the trimmed V and J ends, which lost 0 bases and 10 bases, there was a span of 16 bases. The V gene's germline CDR1 is WNHNN and CDR2 SYGVQD (reference sequence). CDR3: CASSESSYQAGEQFF. CDR3 sequence (DNA): TGCGCCAGCAGTGAGTCGTCGTACCAGGCAGGGGAGCAGTTCTTC.

The chain is built from TRBV7-9 and TRBJ2-4; tentative D call: TRBD1 (7 bases). The germline V gene encodes CDR1 SEHNR and CDR2 FQNEAQ (reference sequence). Between the trimmed V and J ends, which lost 5 bases and 3 bases, there was a span of 14 bases. The CDR3 has 15 amino acids. The DNA of the CDR3 is TGTGCCAGCAGCGGCTTCCAGGGGGGCAAAAACATTCAGTACTTC. Amino acid sequence: CASSGFQGGKNIQYF.

This rearrangement joins TRBV18 to TRBJ1-2, with 7 bases matching TRBD1. CDR3 length: 17 residues. V lost 0 bases to trimming and J lost 8 bases; unmatched junction nucleotides: 15. Germline V gene lookup returns CDR1 KGHSH and CDR2 LQKENI. CDR3 protein: CASSPPTLQAGGSGYTF. CDR3 DNA sequence: TGTGCCAGCTCACCACCGACCCTCCAAGCAGGGGGTAGCGGCTACACCTTC.

The chain uses TRBV19 and TRBJ2-3, with TRBD2 as a possible D gene (5 bases). Germline V CDR1 and CDR2: LNHDA, SQIVND (reference sequence). The V end was cut by 4 bases, the J end by 1 base, with 12 bases between. This CDR3 has 15 residues. The CDR3 reads CASSTSPGGTDTQYF. The CDR3 nucleotides read TGTGCCAGTAGTACTTCCCCCGGGGGCACAGATACGCAGTATTTT.

This rearrangement joins TRBV5-5 to TRBJ2-2; 7 positions agree with TRBD1. The germline CDR1 and CDR2 sequences are SGHKS and YYEKEE (reference sequence). This CDR3 spans 15 amino acids. The V segment lost 3 bases and the J segment 0 bases; nucleotides outside the gene matches: 2. The CDR3 DNA sequence: TGTGCCAGCAGCTGGGACAGCCCGAACACCGGGGAGCTGTTTTTT. Its translation is CASSWDSPNTGELFF.

The chain couples TRBV4-2 to TRBJ2-7, with 9 bases fitting TRBD1. This CDR3 is built from 18 residues. With 0 bases clipped from V and 1 base from J, the junction kept 10 bases outside the gene matches. CDR1 is LGHNA, CDR2 YNFKEQ, per germline. The DNA for the CDR3 is TGTGCCAGCAGCCAAGATCCAATTACGGGGACAGGGTCCTACGAGCAGTACTTC. It codes for CASSQDPITGTGSYEQYF.

The chain carries TRBV10-3 and TRBJ2-1, with TRBD2 matching 11 bases. Germline-derived CDR1 and CDR2 are ENHRY and SYGVKD. The CDR3 runs to 15 residues. Germline trimming cut 10 bases from V and 8 bases from J; bases unmatched to any gene: 13. The CDR3 reads CATIRGVAGGDEQFF. Here the CDR3 DNA reads TGTGCCACTATCAGAGGGGTAGCGGGGGGGGATGAGCAGTTCTTC.

This clone occurred once. The chain combines TRBV20-1 with TRBJ2-2; D possibly corresponds to TRBD2 (7 bases). This CDR3 comprises 15 residues. Trimming took off 3 bases at V and 6 bases at J, with 17 bases between the two ends. From germline, CDR1 is DFQATT and CDR2 SNEGSKA (reference sequence). The DNA for the CDR3 is TGCAGTGCTAGTCGTTTTAGGGGGAGGGCCGGGGAGCTGTTTTTT. Translating gives CSASRFRGRAGELFF.

The genes are TRBV7-9 and TRBJ2-7; perhaps TRBD1 as D (6 bases). There are 14 residues in the CDR3. Germline CDR1 SEHNR, CDR2 FQNEAQ (reference sequence). The V end was cut by 5 bases, the J end by 3 bases, with 14 bases between. The CDR3 loop reads CASSVRDNYYEQYF. The CDR3 coding sequence is TGTGCCAGCAGCGTGAGGGACAACTACTACGAGCAGTACTTC. The complete variable domain, with remaining parts taken from reference TRBV7-9 and TRBJ2-7, reads DTGVSQNPRHKITKRGQNVTFRCDPISEHNRLYWYRQTLGQGPEFLTYFQNEAQLEKSRLLSDRFSAERPKGSFSTLEIQRTEQGDSAMYLCASSVRDNYYEQYFGPGTRLTVT.

In this sample, this clone turned up once. The gene calls are TRBV2 and TRBJ1-2; 7 positions match TRBD1. Trimming cost V 5 bases and J 5 bases; bases outside gene matches: 11. This CDR3 contains 15 residues. CDR1 is SNHLY and CDR2 is FYNNEI in the germline V gene. CDR3 region: CASSQLANRGYGYTF. The CDR3 DNA reads TGTGCCAGCAGTCAATTGGCGAACAGGGGTTATGGCTACACCTTC.

The genes are TRBV5-4 and TRBJ2-7; tentative D call: TRBD2 (6 bases). Trimming shortened V by 0 bases and J by 4 bases, and 14 bases separated the two germline ends. Germline V gene data show CDR1 as SGHNT and CDR2 as YYREEE (reference sequence). There are 15 residues in the CDR3. The DNA of the CDR3 is TGTGCCAGCAGCTTGGATCCGGGAGACGGATACGAGCAGTACTTC. This gives the protein CASSLDPGDGYEQYF.

This chain uses TRBV10-3 with TRBJ1-1; 7 bases agree with TRBD1. The germline V gene has CDR1 ENHRY and CDR2 SYGVKD. The CDR3 loop spans 16 amino acids. Unmatched junction bases numbered 16, after V lost 7 bases and J lost 5 bases. CDR3: CAIIGSGGGAGTEAFF. The CDR3 DNA reads as TGTGCCATCATCGGTAGCGGAGGGGGCGCTGGGACTGAAGCTTTCTTT.

This rearrangement joins TRBV7-2 to TRBJ1-6; possible D gene TRBD1, 5 bases. The CDR3 has 17 amino acids. V was trimmed by 5 bases and J by 9 bases, leaving 23 bases between them. Germline V gene sequence: CDR1 SGHTA, CDR2 FQGNSA. In DNA form, the CDR3 reads TGTGCCAGCAGCGATAGCCGCGGGACGGCGATTTCTTCACCCCTCCACTTT. It translates to CASSDSRGTAISSPLHF.

The chain joins TRBV5-4 to TRBJ2-6; 7 nucleotides match TRBD1. V trimming: 4 bases; J trimming: 0 bases; junction bases outside the gene matches: 7. This CDR3 spans 17 amino acids. CDR1 is SGHNT and CDR2 is YYREEE in the germline V gene (reference sequence). The CDR3 region has the DNA TGTGCCAGCAGCAAGGGACAGTCAGTCTCTGGGGCCAACGTCCTGACTTTC. Protein product: CASSKGQSVSGANVLTF.

This rearrangement joins TRBV19 to TRBJ1-6; 10 positions match TRBD1. The CDR3 extends over 16 amino acids. Per the germline V gene, CDR1 is LNHDA and CDR2 is SQIVND (reference sequence). Trimming cost V 5 bases and J 10 bases; bases outside gene matches: 11. In DNA, the CDR3 is TGTGCCAGTAGTTCCCGGGGACAGGGGAGGAACTCACCCCTCCACTTT. Residues: CASSSRGQGRNSPLHF.

The chain uses TRBV7-9 and TRBJ2-7; 8 bases are shared with TRBD1. The junction had 4 bases not matched to a gene; V was cut back by 2 bases and J by 1 base. The CDR3 consists of 15 residues. Germline assignment: CDR1 SEHNR and CDR2 FQNEAQ (reference sequence). The DNA of the CDR3 is TGTGCCAGCAGCTTAAGGGGGACAGGTTCCTACGAGCAGTACTTC. Translation gives CASSLRGTGSYEQYF. Combining the CDR3 with reference TRBV7-9 and TRBJ2-7 gives the whole variable domain DTGVSQNPRHKITKRGQNVTFRCDPISEHNRLYWYRQTLGQGPEFLTYFQNEAQLEKSRLLSDRFSAERPKGSFSTLEIQRTEQGDSAMYLCASSLRGTGSYEQYFGPGTRLTVT.

V gene TRBV5-1 combines with J gene TRBJ1-4, with D possibly TRBD1 on 6 matching bases. The germline V and J ends were trimmed by 4 bases and 7 bases, with 17 bases remaining between them. This CDR3 has 15 amino acids. Germline-derived CDR1 and CDR2 are SGHRS and YFSETQ. The chain's CDR3 is CASSVTGGYGEKLFF. The CDR3 nucleotides read TGCGCCAGCAGCGTGACAGGTGGTTATGGTGAAAAACTGTTTTTT.

The V gene is TRBV5-5, the J gene TRBJ1-6, with a tentative D call TRBD1 (6 bases). CDR1 is SGHKS and CDR2 is YYEKEE in the germline V gene (reference sequence). Between the trimmed V and J ends, which lost 2 bases and 2 bases, there was a span of 11 bases. The CDR3 sequence is 16 residues long. The CDR3 bases are TGTGCCAGCAGCTTTACACAGGGCCCCTATAATTCACCCCTCCACTTT. Its protein product is CASSFTQGPYNSPLHF.

The chain has TRBV6-5 and TRBJ1-2; D uncertain. The CDR3 is 14 amino acids. V was trimmed by 7 bases and J by 9 bases, leaving 21 bases between them. The germline CDR1 and CDR2 sequences are MNHEY and SVGAGI. As DNA, the CDR3 is TGTGCCAGCAACTCCCCCGGGGTGGCCCTAAGCTACACCTTC. This gives the protein CASNSPGVALSYTF.

This chain connects TRBV11-2 to TRBJ2-1, with TRBD2 matching 7 bases. CDR3 size: 13 residues. Germline V lookup: CDR1 SGHAT, CDR2 FQNNGV. J gave up 4 bases and V 7 bases, and 4 bases lay outside the gene matches. The CDR3 sequence is CASNTGGYNEQFF. The CDR3 nucleotides are TGTGCCAGCAACACGGGAGGTTACAATGAGCAGTTCTTC.

The chain joins TRBV19 to TRBJ1-1, with a tentative D call TRBD1 (5 bases). The germline V gene encodes CDR1 LNHDA and CDR2 SQIVND (reference sequence). The V end was cut by 7 bases, the J end by 8 bases, with 17 bases between. The CDR3 length is 13 residues. The CDR3 spells CASNPGGTEEAFF. CDR3 DNA sequence: TGTGCCAGTAATCCGGGGGGAACTGAGGAAGCTTTCTTT. Full variable domain (rest looked up from reference TRBV19 and TRBJ1-1): DGGITQSPKYLFRKEGQNVTLSCEQNLNHDAMYWYRQDPGQGLRLIYYSQIVNDFQKGDIAEGYSVSREKKESFPLTVTSAQKNPTAFYLCASNPGGTEEAFFGQGTRLTVV.

This clone was found once. The V call is TRBV5-1, the J call TRBJ1-6, with 9 bases identical to TRBD1. This CDR3 has 19 amino acids. After removal of 5 bases from V and 4 bases from J, the junction contained 16 bases not matched to a gene. Germline values: CDR1 SGHRS, CDR2 YFSETQ. CDR3 in amino acids: CASRLITGGVNQYNSPLHF. In DNA form, the CDR3 reads TGCGCCAGCAGGCTGATAACAGGGGGCGTAAACCAATATAATTCACCCCTCCACTTT.

This chain uses TRBV7-9 with TRBJ2-7; TRBD1 aligns across 12 bases. V dropped 0 bases and J dropped 6; count of bases not matched to a gene: 6. Looked up from germline, CDR1 is SEHNR and CDR2 is FQNEAQ (reference sequence). The CDR3 runs 16 residues. The CDR3 loop is CASSLAGRDRGREQYF. The CDR3 DNA follows: TGTGCCAGCAGCTTAGCAGGTAGGGACAGGGGGCGCGAGCAGTACTTC.

This sequence joins TRBV4-1 and TRBJ1-5, with 10 nucleotides matching TRBD1. Germline V gives CDR1 MGHRA, CDR2 YSYEKL. J was trimmed by 3 bases and V by 5 bases; bases with no gene match: 13. The CDR3 covers 18 residues. The CDR3: CASSTPTGGAGDNQPQHF. The CDR3 nucleotides read TGCGCCAGCAGCACCCCGACAGGGGGCGCGGGGGACAATCAGCCCCAGCATTTT.

The V and J genes are TRBV10-3 and TRBJ1-2; a possible D gene is TRBD1 (6 bases). Germline CDR1 and CDR2: ENHRY and SYGVKD. The CDR3 spans 13 residues. V dropped 10 bases and J dropped 4 bases, with 16 bases sitting between them. The CDR3 DNA sequence: TGTGCCACATCGGACAGCAACCTCTATGGCTACACCTTC. Its translation is CATSDSNLYGYTF.

The V gene is TRBV5-4, the J gene TRBJ2-7, with D possibly TRBD2 on 6 matching bases. Germline values: CDR1 SGHNT, CDR2 YYREEE (reference sequence). The V end was cut by 4 bases, the J end by 3 bases, with 23 bases between. The CDR3 length is 17 residues. The CDR3 nucleotides read TGTGCCAGCAGCCTTGGGGTGGGGCCAGGCGGGGTCTACGAGCAGTACTTC. It specifies CASSLGVGPGGVYEQYF.

This clone came up once. The gene calls are TRBV6-2 or TRBV6-3 and TRBJ1-1; D may be TRBD1 (5 bases). From germline, CDR1 is MNHEY and CDR2 SVGEGT. The V end was cut by 6 bases, the J end by 4 bases, with 12 bases between. The CDR3 is made up of 13 amino acids. CDR3 bases: TGTGCCAGCAGCAACCAGGGTGGCACTGAAGCTTTCTTT. It is translated as CASSNQGGTEAFF.

Details on this clone: Other nucleotide sequences in the sample specify the same CDR3. This rearrangement joins TRBV19 to TRBJ1-5, with unresolved D. V was pared by 3 bases and J by 4 bases, with 10 bases between. CDR1 and CDR2 from the germline V gene are LNHDA and SQIVND (reference sequence). The CDR3 has 14 residues. The CDR3 region has the DNA TGTGCCAGTAGTATCGTGGCTGCAAATCAGCCCCAGCATTTT. It translates to CASSIVAANQPQHF.

This clone was found a few times. This CDR3 is also generated by other DNA sequences in the sample. The chain recombines TRBV5-6 with TRBJ2-1, with a weak D call TRBD2 (5 bases). The germline V gene has CDR1 SGHDT and CDR2 YYEEEE. The CDR3 totals 12 residues. Trimming cost V 4 bases and J 5 bases, with 7 bases left between them. This chain's CDR3 is CASSPGDNEQFF. The CDR3 DNA is TGTGCCAGCAGCCCCGGGGACAATGAGCAGTTCTTC. Complete variable domain (other parts from reference TRBV5-6 and TRBJ2-1): DAGVTQSPTHLIKTRGQQVTLRCSPKSGHDTVSWYQQALGQGPQFIFQYYEEEERQRGNFPDRFSGHQFPNYSSELNVNALLLGDSALYLCASSPGDNEQFFGPGTRLTVL.

The CDR3 loop is CAWRLLDWSSPLHF. The DNA for the CDR3 is TGTGCCTGGAGGCTACTGGACTGGTCCTCACCCCTCCACTTT. This rearrangement joins TRBV30 to TRBJ1-6; D gene ambiguous. Germline lookup yields CDR1 GTSNPN and CDR2 SVGIG (reference sequence). V was cut by 3 bases and J by 10 bases, with 16 bases left in between. This CDR3 is 14 amino acids long.

This sequence joins TRBV7-6 and TRBJ2-2; TRBD2 agrees at 11 bases. CDR1 and CDR2 from the germline V gene are SGHVS and FNYEAQ. This CDR3 contains 17 residues. Trimming took 1 base from V and 0 from J; bases not matched to a gene: 1. CDR3 nucleotides: TGTGCCAGCAGCTTAGGTAGCGGGGGGGCGAACACCGGGGAGCTGTTTTTT. It yields the protein CASSLGSGGANTGELFF.